Presented here are 14 T cell receptor beta chains from one specimen sequenced in a study of blood T cell repertoires in COVID-19 (dated by TCRdb to the early 2020s). Library preparation was by the immunoSEQ multiplex PCR assay. TCRdb took this table from immuneACCESS and kept in-frame rearrangements with V and J called. Such tables lack part of the clones; where checked against another copy, unresolved V genes explain under half of the gap, and the rest is unexplained. Recorded for this sample are some 190,000 clones; roughly 80% of them occurred a single time. About 7.8% of the sample comes from the top ten. Sample: peripheral blood. The receptor source for this set is a woman aged 55-70 years with COVID-19, enrolled during active disease.

The chain carries TRBV9 and TRBJ2-1; tentatively, D is TRBD2 (5 bases). Germline CDR1 reads SGDLS; CDR2 reads YYNGEE. The CDR3 contains 13 residues. Trimming left V 4 bases short and J 3 bases short, with 8 bases between. This CDR3 is CASSRDLYNEQFF. DNA of the CDR3: TGTGCCAGCAGCCGGGATCTCTACAATGAGCAGTTCTTC.

The CDR3 loop reads CASSSGTVGELFF. The CDR3 nucleotides are TGTGCCAGCAGCTCCGGGACAGTCGGGGAGCTGTTTTTT. J is TRBJ2-2 and V is TRBV13; TRBD1 aligns across 7 bases. Looked up from germline, CDR1 is PRHDT and CDR2 is FYEKMQ (reference sequence). This CDR3 has 13 amino acids. The J segment lost 7 bases and the V segment lost 4 bases, leaving 3 bases of the junction unmatched.

Comments on this clone: Other DNA sequences in the sample encode the same CDR3. The chain recombines TRBV6-5 with TRBJ1-4; TRBD1 might be the D (5 bases). The CDR3 is made up of 14 amino acids. V was trimmed by 2 bases and J by 5 bases, leaving 9 bases between them. The V gene's germline CDR1 is MNHEY and CDR2 SVGAGI. CDR3 nucleotide sequence: TGTGCCAGCAGTTACGACAGAACGAATGAAAAACTGTTTTTT. Amino acid sequence: CASSYDRTNEKLFF.

As to this clone: The sample carries other DNA sequences with the same CDR3. The rearrangement joins TRBV10-3 to TRBJ1-2; D is undetermined. The CDR3 is made up of 12 amino acids. CDR1 is ENHRY, CDR2 SYGVKD, per germline. Between the trimmed V and J ends, which lost 0 bases and 7 bases, there was a span of 6 bases. The CDR3 DNA sequence: TGTGCCATCAGTGAGTCGGAGGGTGGCTACACCTTC. Translating gives CAISESEGGYTF.

The chain is built from TRBV7-2 and TRBJ1-2; D is unresolved. CDR1 is SGHTA and CDR2 is FQGNSA in the germline V gene. The CDR3 has 13 amino acids. V lost 4 bases and J lost 8, with 14 bases in between. CDR3 coding DNA: TGTGCCAGCAGCTCCCGCCGGGGTTACGGCTACACCTTC. Amino acids: CASSSRRGYGYTF.

This clone was counted once. At the DNA level, this CDR3 is encoded by other sequences in the same sample as well. V gene TRBV19 combines with J gene TRBJ1-5, with 7 bases that match TRBD1. The CDR3 is 12 amino acids. Germline loops: CDR1 LNHDA, CDR2 SQIVND (reference sequence). V shed 9 bases, J shed 5 bases, and the junction held 4 bases outside the gene matches. The CDR3, as DNA: TGTGCCAGCCGGGACAGAGATCAGCCCCAGCATTTT. Its translation: CASRDRDQPQHF.

The rearrangement links TRBV27 to TRBJ2-3; D possibly corresponds to TRBD2 (5 bases). Germline V CDR1 and CDR2: MNHEY, SMNVEV (reference sequence). This CDR3 spans 14 amino acids. V was pared by 4 bases and J by 3 bases, with 11 bases between. CDR3: CASSSGFRTDTQYF. The CDR3, as DNA: TGTGCCAGCAGTTCGGGATTTAGAACAGATACGCAGTATTTT.

The chain joins TRBV10-3 to TRBJ2-7; TRBD1 agrees at 8 bases. CDR1 is ENHRY and CDR2 is SYGVKD in the germline V gene. The CDR3 runs 16 residues. Losses at the gene ends were 6 bases for V and 2 bases for J; bases not matched to a gene: 12. CDR3 coding DNA: TGTGCCATCAGCGCCTACAGACAGGGGTCGACCTACGAGCAGTACTTC. Translation gives CAISAYRQGSTYEQYF.

This clone is a singleton in its sample. The chain is built from TRBV9 and TRBJ2-5; the D gene is possibly TRBD1 (5 bases). This CDR3 is built from 15 residues. The V gene's germline CDR1 is SGDLS and CDR2 YYNGEE. The V gene lost 0 bases and the J gene lost 2 bases, with 11 bases spanning the gap. The CDR3 protein is CASSVAWGGQETQYF. DNA of the CDR3: TGTGCCAGCAGCGTAGCCTGGGGCGGACAAGAGACCCAGTACTTC.

The J gene is TRBJ1-3, the V gene TRBV28; 7 nucleotides agree with TRBD1. There are 15 residues in the CDR3. After removal of 4 bases from V and 5 bases from J, the junction contained 8 bases not matched to a gene. The germline V gene encodes CDR1 MDHEN and CDR2 SYDVKM. In DNA form, the CDR3 reads TGTGCCAGCAGTTCCCAGACAGGGTTTAGAAACACCATATATTTT. Its protein product is CASSSQTGFRNTIYF.

The rearrangement uses TRBV7-2 and TRBJ2-3; D may be TRBD1 (5 bases). Trimming shortened V by 4 bases and J by 6 bases, and 14 bases separated the two germline ends. The CDR3 sequence is 14 residues long. Germline CDR1 and CDR2: SGHTA and FQGNSA. The CDR3 protein is CASSWGLAGDTQYF. The CDR3 DNA sequence: TGTGCCAGCAGCTGGGGCTTGGCTGGCGATACGCAGTATTTT.

The chain has TRBV23-1 and TRBJ2-3; a possible D gene is TRBD1 (6 bases). TRBV23-1 belongs to the ORF category, with a function that is uncertain. This CDR3 comprises 15 residues. The V and J ends lost 6 bases and 3 bases respectively, with 16 bases between them. In DNA form, the CDR3 reads TGCGCCAGCAGCGCTGGGACAAGGGGGACAGATACGCAGTATTTT. It encodes CASSAGTRGTDTQYF.

The chain recombines TRBV6-5 with TRBJ1-4, with 7 positions matching TRBD1. This CDR3 is 15 amino acids long. CDR1 is MNHEY, CDR2 SVGAGI, per germline. With 11 bases clipped from V and 4 bases from J, the junction kept 13 bases outside the gene matches. The CDR3 region has the DNA TGTGCCGGCAAGGGGGCAGGGCTCAATAATGAAAAACTGTTTTTT. Translated, it gives CAGKGAGLNNEKLFF.

This clone was counted once. The rearrangement uses TRBV24-1 and TRBJ2-3, with 15 bases lining up with TRBD2. The CDR3 loop spans 17 amino acids. The V and J ends lost 4 bases and 4 bases, in that order; junction bases with no gene match: 5. Germline CDR1 and CDR2: KGHDR and SFDVKD. The CDR3 DNA follows: TGTGCCACCAGTGACCGGGGACTAGCGGGAGGAGCAGATACGCAGTATTTT. Its translation is CATSDRGLAGGADTQYF.